Below, 28 T cell receptor beta chains from the same sample are listed, as sequenced in a study of blood T cell repertoires in COVID-19. Sequencing was performed with immunoSEQ multiplex PCR; in TCRdb, only in-frame clones are kept and a portion is missing. This sample has roughly 100,000 clones, with 85% found just once. Material for sequencing was peripheral blood. The receptors derive from a woman aged 70-85 years with active or convalescent COVID-19.

V usage is TRBV5-1 and J usage is TRBJ2-7; possible D gene TRBD2, 5 bases. The CDR3 is 14 residues long. V dropped 0 bases and J dropped 6 bases, with 13 bases sitting between them. Germline CDR1 SGHRS, CDR2 YFSETQ. CDR3 amino acids: CASSLDGSRGEQYF. The DNA for the CDR3 is TGCGCCAGCAGCTTGGACGGGTCCCGGGGCGAGCAGTACTTC. Filled out from reference TRBV5-1 and TRBJ2-7, the complete variable domain reads KAGVTQTPRYLIKTRGQQVTLSCSPISGHRSVSWYQQTPGQGLQFLFEYFSETQRNKGNFPGRFSGRQFSNSRSEMNVSTLELGDSALYLCASSLDGSRGEQYFGPGTRLTVT.

This chain uses TRBV30 with TRBJ2-5; the D is unclear. Trimming left V 1 base short and J 0 bases short, with 6 bases between. The CDR3 is made up of 13 amino acids. Germline values: CDR1 GTSNPN, CDR2 SVGIG (reference sequence). The CDR3 region has the DNA TGTGCCTGGAGTGACGGGTACCAAGAGACCCAGTACTTC. Translating it yields CAWSDGYQETQYF.

The chain links TRBV7-2 to TRBJ1-1, with 7 positions matching TRBD1. Germline V gene sequence: CDR1 SGHTA, CDR2 FQGNSA. V lost 4 bases, J lost 1 base, and 3 bases stayed unmatched. There are 14 residues in the CDR3. The CDR3 reads CASSYGTANTEAFF. For the CDR3, the DNA is TGTGCCAGCAGCTACGGGACAGCGAACACTGAAGCTTTCTTT.

The gene calls are TRBV7-9 and TRBJ1-2; 10 nucleotides agree with TRBD1. CDR1 is SEHNR, CDR2 FQNEAQ, per germline (reference sequence). The V and J ends lost 4 bases and 5 bases, in that order; junction bases with no gene match: 4. This CDR3 is 14 amino acids long. The CDR3 nucleotides are TGTGCCAGCAGCTCCGACAGGGGGCCTTATGGCTACACCTTC. Protein: CASSSDRGPYGYTF.

The rearrangement uses TRBV9 and TRBJ2-3, with 9 bases identical to TRBD2. Germline CDR1 is SGDLS and CDR2 is YYNGEE. J gave up 1 base and V 0 bases, and 9 bases lay outside the gene matches. The CDR3 extends over 18 amino acids. As DNA, the CDR3 is TGTGCCAGCAGCGTAGGGGTTAGCGGGGGAGTGGGCACAGATACGCAGTATTTT. It yields the protein CASSVGVSGGVGTDTQYF.

This clone was detected a few times. The chain carries TRBV30 and TRBJ1-1; 9 bases agree with TRBD1. Trimming cost V 7 bases and J 2 bases; bases outside gene matches: 5. Germline CDR1 GTSNPN, CDR2 SVGIG (reference sequence). This CDR3 spans 13 amino acids. This CDR3 reads CALDRGFNTEAFF. CDR3 in DNA: TGTGCCTTAGACAGGGGGTTTAACACTGAAGCTTTCTTT.

This chain joins TRBV7-2 and TRBJ2-5; 8 nucleotides line up with TRBD1. This CDR3 region has 16 residues. From germline, CDR1 is SGHTA and CDR2 FQGNSA. J was trimmed by 2 bases and V by 3 bases; bases with no gene match: 8. The CDR3 sequence is CASSFFGTGGQETQYF. CDR3 bases: TGTGCCAGCAGCTTTTTTGGGACAGGAGGACAAGAGACCCAGTACTTC.

This chain connects TRBV4-1 to TRBJ2-1, with D possibly being TRBD1 (6 bases). Trimming shortened V by 0 bases and J by 4 bases, and 19 bases separated the two germline ends. CDR3 length: 18 amino acids. Germline V gene lookup returns CDR1 MGHRA and CDR2 YSYEKL. The CDR3 DNA sequence: TGCGCCAGCAGCCAAGATGCCCAGGGGAGAAGTCCTTACAATGAGCAGTTCTTC. It translates to CASSQDAQGRSPYNEQFF.

The chain links TRBV7-8 to TRBJ1-2; 7 bases fit TRBD1. The CDR3 has 16 residues. J was trimmed by 5 bases and V by 5 bases; bases with no gene match: 14. Germline CDR1 reads SGHVS; CDR2 reads FQNEAQ. The CDR3 reads CASSLGGRDSWYGYTF. The DNA for the CDR3 is TGTGCCAGCAGCCTAGGGGGTCGGGACAGTTGGTATGGCTACACCTTC. The variable domain in full, completed from reference TRBV7-8 and TRBJ1-2, reads GAGVSQSPRYKVAKRGQDVALRCDPISGHVSLFWYQQALGQGPEFLTYFQNEAQLDKSGLPSDRFFAERPEGSVSTLKIQRTQQEDSAVYLCASSLGGRDSWYGYTFGSGTRLTVV.

The V call is TRBV28, the J call TRBJ1-1; perhaps TRBD1 as D (5 bases). V lost 3 bases, J lost 11 bases, and 19 bases lay in between. The CDR3 is made up of 14 amino acids. CDR1 and CDR2 from the germline V gene are MDHEN and SYDVKM. CDR3 sequence: CASSLEVATEAAFF. The CDR3 coding sequence is TGTGCCAGCAGTTTGGAAGTGGCGACAGAAGCCGCTTTCTTT.

The chain is built from TRBV15 and TRBJ2-3, with TRBD2 matching 10 bases. The germline CDR1 and CDR2 sequences are LNHNV and YYDKDF (reference sequence). V lost 6 bases to trimming and J lost 6 bases; unmatched junction nucleotides: 6. This CDR3 region has 14 residues. As DNA, the CDR3 is TGTGCCACCAGTTTAGCGGGAGGTGGGGATACGCAGTATTTT. Protein product: CATSLAGGGDTQYF.

The chain combines TRBV5-1 with TRBJ1-2; possibly TRBD1 for D (5 bases). This CDR3 is built from 15 residues. CDR1 and CDR2 from the germline V gene are SGHRS and YFSETQ. The V end was cut by 4 bases, the J end by 4 bases, with 17 bases between. This CDR3 is CASSISPGSPYGYTF. DNA for the CDR3: TGCGCCAGCAGCATATCCCCAGGGTCCCCCTATGGCTACACCTTC.

The chain employs TRBV6-7 and TRBJ2-7; D might be TRBD2 (6 bases). TRBV6-7 is an open reading frame, and its role is uncertain. The V and J ends lost 3 bases and 0 bases respectively, with 15 bases between them. The CDR3 is 16 residues long. The CDR3 nucleotides are TGTGCCAGCAGTTATGGCGGGGCTCAAAGCTCCTACGAGCAGTACTTC. Protein product: CASSYGGAQSSYEQYF.

This rearrangement joins TRBV11-2 to TRBJ2-5, with TRBD2 identical over 8 bases. Losses at the gene ends were 5 bases for V and 5 bases for J; bases not matched to a gene: 1. The CDR3 has 12 amino acids. Germline lookup yields CDR1 SGHAT and CDR2 FQNNGV. CDR3 nucleotides: TGTGCCAGCAGCATAGCGGGGGAGACCCAGTACTTC. Translating it yields CASSIAGETQYF.

J is TRBJ2-3 and V is TRBV5-6; D may be TRBD1 (6 bases). The CDR3 covers 14 residues. CDR1 is SGHDT, CDR2 YYEEEE, per germline. V gave up 2 bases and J gave up 6 bases, with 13 bases separating them. Written as DNA, the CDR3 is TGTGCCAGCAGCTTCGGCGACAGGTTGGATACGCAGTATTTT. Translation: CASSFGDRLDTQYF.

The chain uses TRBV5-4 and TRBJ1-2, with D maybe TRBD1 (6 bases). Trimming shortened V by 0 bases and J by 2 bases, and 11 bases separated the two germline ends. Looked up from germline, CDR1 is SGHNT and CDR2 is YYREEE (reference sequence). This CDR3 is 15 amino acids long. In DNA form, the CDR3 reads TGTGCCAGCAGCTTGGAGGCAGGGGCGAACTATGGCTACACCTTC. This translates into CASSLEAGANYGYTF.

J is TRBJ1-1 and V is TRBV2; no firm D call. V lost 5 bases, J lost 4 bases, and 14 bases lay in between. The CDR3 consists of 14 residues. Germline V gene lookup returns CDR1 SNHLY and CDR2 FYNNEI. The CDR3 reads CASSTTPVGTEAFF. The CDR3 DNA reads as TGTGCCAGCAGTACCACCCCGGTTGGCACTGAAGCTTTCTTT.

V and J are TRBV11-2 and TRBJ1-5; D remains ambiguous. CDR1 and CDR2 (germline): SGHAT, FQNNGV. This CDR3 region has 13 residues. Trimming stripped 2 bases from V and 5 bases from J, with 7 bases between. CDR3 in amino acids: CASSLNQDQPQHF. The CDR3 DNA reads TGTGCCAGCAGCTTAAACCAGGATCAGCCCCAGCATTTT.

This clone showed up just a few times. J is TRBJ2-1 and V is TRBV12-3 or TRBV12-4; D is perhaps TRBD1 (6 bases). The V and J ends lost 3 bases and 12 bases respectively, with 12 bases between them. This CDR3 is 12 amino acids long. The CDR3 DNA reads TGTGCCAGCAGTTTCGGACAGAGAGTGCAGTTCTTC. Translation gives CASSFGQRVQFF.

Notes on this clone: Additional DNA sequences in this sample encode the identical CDR3. The chain joins TRBV5-6 to TRBJ2-1; 7 positions match TRBD2. Losses at the gene ends were 2 bases for V and 12 bases for J; bases not matched to a gene: 8. This CDR3 comprises 13 residues. Germline-derived CDR1 and CDR2 are SGHDT and YYEEEE. The CDR3 loop reads CASSLDTGGRQFF. The CDR3 nucleotides read TGTGCCAGCAGCTTAGATACGGGGGGTCGGCAGTTCTTC. Using reference TRBV5-6 and TRBJ2-1 for the parts outside the CDR3, the full variable domain is DAGVTQSPTHLIKTRGQQVTLRCSPKSGHDTVSWYQQALGQGPQFIFQYYEEEERQRGNFPDRFSGHQFPNYSSELNVNALLLGDSALYLCASSLDTGGRQFFGPGTRLTVL.

This chain joins TRBV6-5 and TRBJ2-2; TRBD2 aligns across 12 bases. Unmatched junction bases numbered 5, after V lost 6 bases and J lost 6 bases. This CDR3 comprises 15 residues. Per germline, CDR1 MNHEY and CDR2 SVGAGI. CDR3 region: CASRTSGGPAGELFF. The CDR3 nucleotides are TGTGCCAGCAGAACTAGCGGGGGGCCTGCCGGGGAGCTGTTTTTT.

V gene TRBV18 combines with J gene TRBJ2-2; perhaps TRBD1 as D (6 bases). Germline loops: CDR1 KGHSH, CDR2 LQKENI. CDR3 size: 16 residues. Trimming cost V 4 bases and J 0 bases, with 12 bases left between them. The CDR3 nucleotides read TGTGCCAGCTCACTTCAGGGGCCAACGAACACCGGGGAGCTGTTTTTT. Its translation: CASSLQGPTNTGELFF.

This clone occurred once. V gene TRBV11-2 combines with J gene TRBJ1-1; D might be TRBD1 (6 bases). V was trimmed by 2 bases and J by 10 bases, leaving 8 bases between them. CDR1 SGHAT and CDR2 FQNNGV come from the germline V gene. The CDR3 spans 11 residues. In nucleotides, the CDR3 is TGTGCCAGCAGCTTAACAGGGAGAGCTTTCTTT. Its protein is CASSLTGRAFF.

The chain joins TRBV11-3 to TRBJ2-7, with a weak D call TRBD2 (5 bases). The CDR3 contains 15 residues. CDR1 and CDR2 (germline): SGHNT, YENEEA. Trimming took 5 bases from V and 0 from J, leaving 14 bases between them. The CDR3 region is CASSQNGVISYEQYF. CDR3 nucleotides: TGTGCCAGCAGCCAAAACGGGGTCATCTCCTACGAGCAGTACTTC. Together with reference TRBV11-3 and TRBJ2-7, the CDR3 gives the full variable domain: EAGVVQSPRYKIIEKKQPVAFWCNPISGHNTLYWYLQNLGQGPELLIRYENEEAVDDSQLPKDRFSAERLKGVDSTLKIQPAELGDSAVYLCASSQNGVISYEQYFGPGTRLTVT.

This chain connects TRBV4-1 to TRBJ1-1; TRBD1 matches 10 bases. The V and J ends lost 4 bases and 5 bases, in that order; junction bases with no gene match: 7. This CDR3 is built from 15 residues. Per the germline V gene, CDR1 is MGHRA and CDR2 is YSYEKL. CDR3 in amino acids: CASSLAGTGVTEAFF. As DNA, the CDR3 is TGCGCCAGCAGCCTCGCCGGGACAGGGGTGACTGAAGCTTTCTTT.

V gene TRBV7-9 combines with J gene TRBJ2-1; D gene unclear. The V gene lost 2 bases and the J gene lost 5 bases, with 7 bases spanning the gap. This CDR3 region has 13 residues. Germline V gene lookup returns CDR1 SEHNR and CDR2 FQNEAQ (reference sequence). CDR3 loop: CASSLYQDNEQFF. Written as DNA, the CDR3 is TGTGCCAGCAGCTTATATCAGGACAATGAGCAGTTCTTC.

This chain uses TRBV5-6 with TRBJ1-3; 7 bases are shared with TRBD1. Germline CDR1 and CDR2: SGHDT and YYEEEE. CDR3 size: 19 residues. V shed 4 bases and J 1 base; nucleotides not matched to a gene: 17. CDR3 sequence reads: CASSPGQAPGARSGNTIYF. The CDR3 bases are TGTGCCAGCAGCCCCGGACAGGCTCCCGGGGCACGGTCTGGAAACACCATATATTTT.

The J gene is TRBJ2-1, the V gene TRBV11-3, with D perhaps TRBD2 (6 bases). The V end lost 2 bases, the J end lost 6 bases, and 14 bases lay between the germline ends. This CDR3 region has 15 residues. Germline CDR1 is SGHNT and CDR2 is YENEEA. The CDR3: CASSLRLGGVNEQFF. The CDR3 bases are TGTGCCAGCAGCTTACGGTTAGGAGGGGTCAATGAGCAGTTCTTC.